This passage covers 29 T cell receptor beta chains from one sample sequenced in a study of shared clonotypes between healthy human individuals. The protocol was immunoSEQ multiplex PCR, while the TCRdb copy is restricted to in-frame clones and leaves out a portion. Found here are about 2.3 million clones, over 85% of them singletons; the top ten hold about 0.39%. The sequenced material came from naive CD4+ T cells from PBMCs. Subset defined: CD45RA+ positively selected. The receptors derive from a young man in good health. Some clones in this sample may be carry-over from other donors' samples.

This clone showed up just once. The chain recombines TRBV5-1 with TRBJ2-3; possible D gene TRBD2, 6 bases. The V gene lost 2 bases and the J gene lost 4 bases, with 14 bases spanning the gap. The CDR3 covers 15 residues. The germline gives CDR1 SGHRS, CDR2 YFSETQ. CDR3 in amino acids: CASSLEGGVADTQYF. In nucleotides, the CDR3 is TGCGCCAGCAGCTTAGAGGGAGGAGTCGCAGATACGCAGTATTTT.

J is TRBJ2-5 and V is TRBV6-1; D might be TRBD2 (5 bases). The J call may not be correct, given that the DNA end is closer to TRBJ2-7. Germline loops: CDR1 MNHNS, CDR2 SASEGT. The CDR3 is made up of 15 amino acids. CDR3 sequence reads: CASSEASYIGNEQYF. For the CDR3, the DNA is TGTGCCAGCAGTGAAGCGTCCTACATCGGGAACGAGCAGTACTTC.

The chain has TRBV6-5 and TRBJ2-7, with D possibly TRBD1 on 5 matching bases. V lost 4 bases to trimming and J lost 3 bases, with 13 bases between them. CDR1 is MNHEY, CDR2 SVGAGI, per germline. The CDR3 extends over 14 amino acids. In DNA, the CDR3 is TGTGCCAGCAGTTTAAGAGGACAACTCTACGAGCAGTACTTC. This encodes CASSLRGQLYEQYF.

The chain links TRBV5-1 to TRBJ2-1; 7 bases are shared with TRBD2. This CDR3 spans 16 amino acids. Germline assignment: CDR1 SGHRS and CDR2 YFSETQ. Trimming cost V 0 bases and J 9 bases; bases outside gene matches: 12. In DNA, the CDR3 is TGCGCCAGCAGCTTGGCCAGTGGGGGAGGGCCGGGTGAGCAGTTCTTC. Protein sequence: CASSLASGGGPGEQFF.

In the case of this clone: Other DNA sequences in this sample translate to the same CDR3. This chain joins TRBV5-4 and TRBJ1-5; D may be TRBD1 (5 bases). V was clipped by 4 bases and J by 1 base, with 6 bases between them. CDR1 is SGHNT, CDR2 YYREEE, per germline (reference sequence). The CDR3 extends over 13 amino acids. CDR3 protein: CASSRDSNQPQHF. The DNA of the CDR3 is TGTGCCAGCAGCCGGGACAGCAATCAGCCCCAGCATTTT.

The genes are TRBV6-1 and TRBJ1-5; no firm D call. CDR1 is MNHNS, CDR2 SASEGT, per germline. The length of the CDR3 is 12 residues. V lost 2 bases and J lost 4, with 3 bases in between. The CDR3 reads CASSEYNQPQHF. CDR3 sequence (DNA): TGTGCCAGCAGTGAATATAATCAGCCCCAGCATTTT.

This chain links TRBV27 with TRBJ2-6, with D perhaps TRBD1 (5 bases). Germline V lookup: CDR1 MNHEY, CDR2 SMNVEV (reference sequence). V shed 5 bases and J shed 0 bases, with 17 bases lying between them. The CDR3 runs to 18 residues. The DNA of the CDR3 is TGTGCCAGCAGTAGCACTGGATACAGGTCCTCTGGGGCCAACGTCCTGACTTTC. It encodes CASSSTGYRSSGANVLTF.

The genes are TRBV6-1 and TRBJ1-2; D gene unclear. Germline lookup yields CDR1 MNHNS and CDR2 SASEGT. The CDR3 is 14 amino acids. Trimming cost V 2 bases and J 2 bases, with 9 bases left between them. The CDR3 DNA sequence: TGTGCCAGCAGTGAAAAAGGCTCGAACTATGGCTACACCTTC. It encodes CASSEKGSNYGYTF.

The V and J genes are TRBV14 and TRBJ2-6, with TRBD2 identical over 7 bases. Germline-derived CDR1 and CDR2 are SGHDN and FVKESK. V shed 3 bases, J shed 0 bases, and the junction held 5 bases outside the gene matches. This CDR3 has 17 residues. This chain's CDR3 is CASSQIAGRSGANVLTF. Here the CDR3 DNA reads TGTGCCAGCAGCCAGATAGCGGGTCGCTCTGGGGCCAACGTCCTGACTTTC.

On this clone itself: Other DNA sequences from this sample encode an identical CDR3 as well. The V and J genes are TRBV5-1 and TRBJ2-7; 11 nucleotides agree with TRBD2. The germline gives CDR1 SGHRS, CDR2 YFSETQ. Trimming took 4 bases from V and 3 from J; bases not matched to a gene: 6. The CDR3 is made up of 15 amino acids. The CDR3, as DNA: TGCGCCAGCAGCGGCGGGACTAGCGGAGGCTACGAGCAGTACTTC. This gives the protein CASSGGTSGGYEQYF.

This sequence joins TRBV28 and TRBJ2-7, with D unresolved. V shed 10 bases and J shed 5 bases, with 12 bases lying between them. There are 11 residues in the CDR3. Germline-derived CDR1 and CDR2 are MDHEN and SYDVKM. The CDR3 region is CAISPRNEQYF. The CDR3 bases are TGTGCCATCAGCCCCCGAAACGAGCAGTACTTC.

This chain uses TRBV7-3 with TRBJ2-2, with D uncertain. Trimming cost V 2 bases and J 0 bases, with 7 bases left between them. The CDR3 runs 15 residues. Germline CDR1 is SGHTA and CDR2 is FQGTGA. This CDR3 is CASSLQRSNTGELFF. The CDR3 DNA reads TGTGCCAGCAGCTTACAGAGATCGAACACCGGGGAGCTGTTTTTT.

This clone was seen a single time. The V call is TRBV6-5, the J call TRBJ1-1; D is ambiguous. Trimming stripped 2 bases from V and 4 bases from J, with 8 bases between. The CDR3 contains 13 residues. Germline CDR1 is MNHEY and CDR2 is SVGAGI. The CDR3 DNA follows: TGTGCCAGCAGTTACGGAGCAGCCACTGAAGCTTTCTTT. This sequence encodes CASSYGAATEAFF.

V is TRBV15 and J is TRBJ2-1; D is tentatively TRBD1 or TRBD2 (7 bases each). Trimming removed 2 bases from V and 0 bases from J, with 17 bases in between. Germline CDR1 LNHNV, CDR2 YYDKDF (reference sequence). The CDR3 runs 18 residues. CDR3: CATSRPGGAGASYNEQFF. The CDR3 region has the DNA TGTGCCACCAGCAGACCAGGGGGGGCGGGGGCCTCCTACAATGAGCAGTTCTTC. Filled out from reference TRBV15 and TRBJ2-1, the complete variable domain reads DAMVIQNPRYQVTQFGKPVTLSCSQTLNHNVMYWYQQKSSQAPKLLFHYYDKDFNNEADTPDNFQSRRPNTSFCFLDIRSPGLGDTAMYLCATSRPGGAGASYNEQFFGPGTRLTVL.

The rearrangement uses TRBV5-1 and TRBJ2-5; D is possibly TRBD1 (5 bases). The end of the DNA fits TRBJ2-7 better, so the J call may be wrong. This CDR3 is built from 13 residues. Per germline, CDR1 SGHRS and CDR2 YFSETQ. The CDR3 DNA is TGCGCCAGCAGGGCAGGGTACTCCTACGAGCAGTACTTC. Translation: CASRAGYSYEQYF.

This chain uses TRBV2 with TRBJ2-1; 11 nucleotides agree with TRBD1. The CDR3 totals 13 residues. From germline, CDR1 is SNHLY and CDR2 FYNNEI. Germline trimming cut 9 bases from V and 6 bases from J; bases unmatched to any gene: 4. For the CDR3, the DNA is TGTGCCAGGTCCGGGACAGGGGGCAATGAGCAGTTCTTC. Translation gives CARSGTGGNEQFF.

The chain employs TRBV15 and TRBJ1-2; D gene ambiguous. Germline V gene lookup returns CDR1 LNHNV and CDR2 YYDKDF (reference sequence). V was pared by 1 base and J by 5 bases, with 8 bases between. This CDR3 has 13 amino acids. The CDR3 here is CATSRVAGYGYTF. Written as DNA, the CDR3 is TGTGCCACCAGCAGAGTAGCGGGGTATGGCTACACCTTC.

The chain links TRBV9 to TRBJ1-1; no firm D call. The V gene lost 0 bases and the J gene lost 4 bases, with 7 bases spanning the gap. Looked up from germline, CDR1 is SGDLS and CDR2 is YYNGEE. This CDR3 has 13 amino acids. DNA of the CDR3: TGTGCCAGCAGCGTAGGAGACGCCACTGAAGCTTTCTTT. Translation gives CASSVGDATEAFF.

J is TRBJ2-2 and V is TRBV2, with a weak D call TRBD2 (6 bases). Trimming left V 3 bases short and J 6 bases short, with 14 bases between. Germline V gives CDR1 SNHLY, CDR2 FYNNEI. The CDR3 has 15 residues. CDR3 residues: CASSDLAGSSGELFF. In nucleotides, the CDR3 is TGTGCCAGCAGTGATTTGGCGGGAAGCTCCGGGGAGCTGTTTTTT. Variable domain in full (rest from reference TRBV2 and TRBJ2-2): EPEVTQTPSHQVTQMGQEVILRCVPISNHLYFYWYRQILGQKVEFLVSFYNNEISEKSEIFDDQFSVERPDGSNFTLKIRSTKLEDSAMYFCASSDLAGSSGELFFGEGSRLTVL.

The chain is built from TRBV5-1 and TRBJ1-4; TRBD1 aligns across 10 bases. The CDR3 is made up of 14 amino acids. Germline values: CDR1 SGHRS, CDR2 YFSETQ. V lost 4 bases to trimming and J lost 5 bases; unmatched junction nucleotides: 2. In DNA form, the CDR3 reads TGCGCCAGCAGCGGACAGGGGGGGAATGAAAAACTGTTTTTT. Its protein product is CASSGQGGNEKLFF.

V and J are TRBV10-3 and TRBJ2-2, with D unclear. The CDR3 contains 15 residues. V shed 3 bases and J shed 4 bases, with 12 bases lying between them. Germline CDR1 is ENHRY and CDR2 is SYGVKD. CDR3 loop: CAISDRTLGTGELFF. DNA for the CDR3: TGTGCCATCAGTGACAGGACCTTGGGCACCGGGGAGCTGTTTTTT.

V is TRBV2 and J is TRBJ2-7, with TRBD1 as a possible D gene (5 bases). Germline assignment: CDR1 SNHLY and CDR2 FYNNEI. This CDR3 contains 14 residues. V dropped 3 bases and J dropped 2 bases, with 11 bases sitting between them. The CDR3 sequence: CASSDRQGTYEQYF. CDR3 DNA sequence: TGTGCCAGCAGTGATCGGCAGGGAACCTACGAGCAGTACTTC.

The V and J genes are TRBV5-1 and TRBJ2-1; 15 bases line up with TRBD2. The V and J ends lost 3 bases and 2 bases, in that order; junction bases with no gene match: 3. CDR1 and CDR2 (germline): SGHRS, YFSETQ. The CDR3 consists of 17 residues. As DNA, the CDR3 is TGCGCCAGCAGCTCCGGGACTAGCGGGAGGCCCTACAATGAGCAGTTCTTC. It yields the protein CASSSGTSGRPYNEQFF.

The genes are TRBV11-2 and TRBJ1-2; a weak D match, TRBD1 (6 bases). V dropped 1 base and J dropped 7 bases, with 16 bases sitting between them. The CDR3 is 15 amino acids. The germline V gene has CDR1 SGHAT and CDR2 FQNNGV. CDR3 protein: CASSLVQGRSFGYTF. The DNA for the CDR3 is TGTGCCAGCAGCTTAGTACAGGGACGGAGTTTTGGCTACACCTTC.

This chain connects TRBV7-2 to TRBJ1-1, with D unresolved. This CDR3 has 13 residues. The ends were cut back, 10 bases at V and 3 bases at J, with 15 bases in the middle. Germline assignment: CDR1 SGHTA and CDR2 FQGNSA. The CDR3 here is CAIRPYRYTEAFF. DNA for the CDR3: TGTGCCATAAGGCCGTACCGCTACACTGAAGCTTTCTTT.

This clone was seen a single time. V and J are TRBV28 and TRBJ1-1, with 7 nucleotides matching TRBD1. With V trimmed by 2 bases and J by 0 bases, 9 bases remained unmatched. The CDR3 covers 17 residues. Germline assignment: CDR1 MDHEN and CDR2 SYDVKM. Written as DNA, the CDR3 is TGTGCCAGCAGTTTAGACAGGGCGGTCCGCGTGAACACTGAAGCTTTCTTT. It codes for CASSLDRAVRVNTEAFF.

Only one count was recorded for this clone. The chain employs TRBV27 and TRBJ2-7; 12 positions agree with TRBD2. The CDR3 sequence is 14 residues long. The V gene end was trimmed by 5 bases and the J gene end by 7 bases; junction bases not matched to a gene: 6. The germline V gene has CDR1 MNHEY and CDR2 SMNVEV (reference sequence). The CDR3: CASSRLAGVREQYF. CDR3 nucleotide sequence: TGTGCCAGCAGTCGACTAGCGGGAGTGCGGGAGCAGTACTTC.

The J gene is TRBJ1-2, the V gene TRBV4-1; D perhaps matches TRBD1 (5 bases). V lost 3 bases and J 3 bases, leaving 14 bases between the germline ends. The germline CDR1 and CDR2 sequences are MGHRA and YSYEKL. The CDR3 totals 15 residues. Here the CDR3 reads CASSHEAGRHYGYTF. CDR3 bases: TGCGCCAGCAGCCACGAGGCGGGGCGTCACTATGGCTACACCTTC.

This sequence joins TRBV29-1 and TRBJ2-3; no clear D. V lost 4 bases to trimming and J lost 4 bases, with 6 bases between them. Germline CDR1 SQVTM, CDR2 ANQGSEA. There are 11 residues in the CDR3. The CDR3 loop is CSVGLADTQYF. The DNA of the CDR3 is TGCAGCGTTGGACTTGCAGATACGCAGTATTTT.